This passage covers 25 T cell receptor beta chains from one sample sequenced in a study of blood T cell repertoires in COVID-19. This table comes from immunoSEQ multiplex PCR, and its TCRdb copy is limited to in-frame clones, with some not included. The sample lists over 200,000 clones; around 80% were seen once. The sample consisted of peripheral blood. These receptors came from a woman aged 45-60 years with acute or convalescent COVID-19.

The V call is TRBV20-1, the J call TRBJ2-1; the match to TRBD2 covers 8 bases. Germline V CDR1 and CDR2: DFQATT, SNEGSKA (reference sequence). The junction had 12 bases not matched to a gene; V was cut back by 3 bases and J by 8 bases. This CDR3 spans 15 amino acids. The CDR3: CSASWGGSGKDEQFF. The CDR3 nucleotides read TGCAGTGCTAGTTGGGGCGGTAGCGGGAAGGATGAGCAGTTCTTC.

The chain links TRBV19 to TRBJ2-1; TRBD2 matches 11 bases. The V gene end was trimmed by 3 bases and the J gene end by 7 bases; junction bases not matched to a gene: 11. Germline V gene data show CDR1 as LNHDA and CDR2 as SQIVND (reference sequence). This CDR3 spans 17 amino acids. The CDR3 sequence: CASSIWSSGRAKNEQFF. CDR3 nucleotides: TGTGCCAGTAGTATTTGGAGTAGCGGGAGGGCCAAAAATGAGCAGTTCTTC.

This clone was recorded many times. The chain employs TRBV29-1 and TRBJ1-1; TRBD1 matches at 9 bases. The ends lost 7 bases at V and 10 bases at J; junction bases unmatched: 16. The CDR3 totals 14 residues. Germline V lookup: CDR1 SQVTM, CDR2 ANQGSEA. CDR3 sequence (DNA): TGCAGCGGTGGCCTGGGTGGGGACAGGGCCAGAGCTTTCTTT. This encodes CSGGLGGDRARAFF. Together with reference TRBV29-1 and TRBJ1-1, the CDR3 gives the full variable domain: SAVISQKPSRDICQRGTSLTIQCQVDSQVTMMFWYRQQPGQSLTLIATANQGSEATYESGFVIDKFPISRPNLTFSTLTVSNMSPEDSSIYLCSGGLGGDRARAFFGQGTRLTVV.

V usage is TRBV4-1 and J usage is TRBJ2-5; TRBD1 aligns across 7 bases. The germline gives CDR1 MGHRA, CDR2 YSYEKL. This CDR3 is 13 amino acids long. The junction had 9 bases not matched to a gene; V was cut back by 9 bases and J by 5 bases. Written as DNA, the CDR3 is TGCGCCAGTGGGGACAGCCTTGGCGAGACCCAGTACTTC. It encodes CASGDSLGETQYF.

The chain employs TRBV19 and TRBJ2-7, with D unclear. The CDR3 has 14 residues. The germline V gene has CDR1 LNHDA and CDR2 SQIVND (reference sequence). The V gene lost 6 bases and the J gene lost 7 bases, with 19 bases spanning the gap. The CDR3 DNA reads TGTGCCAGTAGACCCGGTGGGCCGTCGAAAGAGCAGTACTTC. Residues: CASRPGGPSKEQYF.

The rearrangement joins TRBV6-5 to TRBJ1-5; 9 nucleotides line up with TRBD1. V trimming: 6 bases; J trimming: 0 bases; junction bases outside the gene matches: 3. Germline assignment: CDR1 MNHEY and CDR2 SVGAGI. The CDR3 extends over 15 amino acids. The CDR3 spells CASSRTGDSNQPQHF. In DNA, the CDR3 is TGTGCCAGCAGCAGGACAGGGGATAGCAATCAGCCCCAGCATTTT.

Regarding this clone: The sample contains more than one DNA sequence encoding this CDR3. The chain combines TRBV3-1 (or the pseudogene TRBV3-2) with TRBJ2-7, with D maybe TRBD1 (6 bases). The CDR3 totals 14 residues. Trimming removed 1 base from V and 1 base from J, with 8 bases in between. Per the germline V gene, CDR1 is LGHDT and CDR2 is YNNKEL (reference sequence). The CDR3 here is CASSQGTDSYEQYF. The CDR3 region has the DNA TGTGCCAGCAGCCAAGGGACAGATTCCTACGAGCAGTACTTC.

The chain carries TRBV7-9 and TRBJ1-1; 8 bases agree with TRBD1. The CDR3 has 15 amino acids. V was pared by 5 bases and J by 1 base, with 6 bases of the junction left unmatched. Germline V lookup: CDR1 SEHNR, CDR2 FQNEAQ (reference sequence). CDR3 protein: CASSLGQGPNTEAFF. The CDR3 region has the DNA TGTGCCAGCAGCCTCGGACAGGGACCGAACACTGAAGCTTTCTTT.

The J gene is TRBJ2-3, the V gene TRBV30, with TRBD2 identical over 9 bases. Per the germline V gene, CDR1 is GTSNPN and CDR2 is SVGIG (reference sequence). This CDR3 is built from 16 residues. The junction had 6 bases not matched to a gene; V was cut back by 2 bases and J by 0 bases. The CDR3 spells CAWSKATSGSTDTQYF. As DNA, the CDR3 is TGTGCCTGGAGTAAGGCTACTAGCGGGAGCACAGATACGCAGTATTTT.

V and J are TRBV5-1 and TRBJ2-7; 8 nucleotides align to TRBD2. V lost 4 bases and J lost 7; bases outside the gene matches: 10. This CDR3 contains 14 residues. Germline V gives CDR1 SGHRS, CDR2 YFSETQ. The CDR3 DNA sequence: TGCGCCAGCAGCGTTGGAGCGGGAGCTCAAGAGCAGTACTTC. This gives the protein CASSVGAGAQEQYF.

The gene calls are TRBV2 and TRBJ1-5; tentative D call: TRBD1 (6 bases). Germline loops: CDR1 SNHLY, CDR2 FYNNEI. V lost 6 bases and J 7 bases, leaving 19 bases between the germline ends. The CDR3 has 15 residues. CDR3 protein: CASSPRGGLAQPQHF. Written as DNA, the CDR3 is TGTGCCAGCAGCCCGAGGGGGGGGCTCGCGCAGCCCCAGCATTTT.

The chain has TRBV10-2 and TRBJ1-2, with 7 positions matching TRBD1. The CDR3 is 15 residues long. V was clipped by 3 bases and J by 5 bases; unmatched bases: 9. CDR1 and CDR2 from the germline V gene are WSHSY and SAAADI. CDR3 loop: CASSERTGGLYGYTF. Written as DNA, the CDR3 is TGCGCCAGCAGTGAAAGGACAGGAGGACTTTATGGCTACACCTTC.

The rearrangement links TRBV10-2 to TRBJ2-7; D possibly corresponds to TRBD1 (6 bases). The CDR3 covers 15 residues. Germline V gives CDR1 WSHSY, CDR2 SAAADI. V was pared by 3 bases and J by 5 bases, with 17 bases between. In DNA, the CDR3 is TGCGCCAGCAGTGATGGGGCAGGGGAGTCCCACGAGCAGTACTTC. This sequence encodes CASSDGAGESHEQYF.

This chain links TRBV28 with TRBJ2-1, with 7 bases aligning to TRBD2. The CDR3 has 17 residues. V shed 5 bases and J 3 bases; nucleotides not matched to a gene: 13. The V gene's germline CDR1 is MDHEN and CDR2 SYDVKM. CDR3 sequence: CASSPHGGRAGYNEQFF. CDR3 bases: TGTGCCAGCAGTCCCCATGGGGGGAGGGCGGGCTACAATGAGCAGTTCTTC.

The sample holds one count of this clone. V and J are TRBV18 and TRBJ1-2, with 8 nucleotides matching TRBD1. Trimming removed 4 bases from V and 10 bases from J; junction bases left unmatched: 14. Germline V gene lookup returns CDR1 KGHSH and CDR2 LQKENI. This CDR3 is 15 amino acids long. CDR3 in DNA: TGTGCCAGCTCACTCCTCGGACAGGGAATATCCGACTACACCTTC. Protein sequence: CASSLLGQGISDYTF.

The chain links TRBV12-5 to TRBJ1-5; 8 nucleotides match TRBD1. Unmatched junction bases numbered 12, after V lost 4 bases and J lost 1 base. The germline V gene has CDR1 LGHNT and CDR2 FRNRAP. The CDR3 consists of 18 residues. This CDR3 is CASGCFNRGALSNQPQHF. CDR3 DNA sequence: TGTGCTAGTGGTTGCTTTAACAGGGGGGCCTTGAGCAATCAGCCCCAGCATTTT.

The chain is built from TRBV28 and TRBJ2-7; the match to TRBD1 covers 12 bases. The V gene end was trimmed by 1 base and the J gene end by 6 bases; junction bases not matched to a gene: 4. Germline V gene data show CDR1 as MDHEN and CDR2 as SYDVKM. This CDR3 region has 15 residues. CDR3 bases: TGTGCCAGCAGTTTATCGGGACAGGGGGCTGGCGAGCAGTACTTC. This encodes CASSLSGQGAGEQYF. Full variable domain (missing parts from reference TRBV28 and TRBJ2-7): DVKVTQSSRYLVKRTGEKVFLECVQDMDHENMFWYRQDPGLGLRLIYFSYDVKMKEKGDIPEGYSVSREKKERFSLILESASTNQTSMYLCASSLSGQGAGEQYFGPGTRLTVT.

Notes on this clone: Distinct nucleotide sequences in the sample also encode this CDR3. The J gene is TRBJ1-3, the V gene TRBV6-6, with D hard to call. V gave up 0 bases and J gave up 3 bases, with 12 bases separating them. This CDR3 comprises 16 residues. Germline V lookup: CDR1 MNHNY, CDR2 SVGAGI (reference sequence). CDR3 residues: CASSYSSLRSGNTIYF. Written as DNA, the CDR3 is TGTGCCAGCAGTTACTCGAGTTTGAGGAGTGGAAACACCATATATTTT.

This clone was seen only once. CDR3 coding DNA: TGTGCCAGCAGCCCCCGGGACAGGGGCTCCTACGAGCAGTACTTC. Translated, it gives CASSPRDRGSYEQYF. The V call is TRBV4-2, the J call TRBJ2-7, with TRBD1 matching 10 bases. The germline V gene has CDR1 LGHNA and CDR2 YNFKEQ. V dropped 4 bases and J dropped 0; count of bases not matched to a gene: 3. The CDR3 sequence is 15 residues long.

This sequence joins TRBV27 and TRBJ2-6; the match to TRBD2 covers 12 bases. The V gene end was trimmed by 6 bases and the J gene end by 0 bases; junction bases not matched to a gene: 6. CDR3 length: 18 amino acids. Germline CDR1 MNHEY, CDR2 SMNVEV (reference sequence). The CDR3 loop reads CASRSGTSGPSGANVLTF. The CDR3 coding sequence is TGTGCCAGCAGAAGTGGGACTAGCGGGCCCTCTGGGGCCAACGTCCTGACTTTC.

Concerning this clone itself: The sample has other DNA sequences that encode this CDR3 too. V usage is TRBV3-1 (or the pseudogene TRBV3-2) and J usage is TRBJ2-3; D possibly corresponds to TRBD2 (6 bases). Per germline, CDR1 LGHDT and CDR2 YNNKEL (reference sequence). CDR3 length: 12 amino acids. Deletions cut 4 bases from V and 6 bases from J, with 8 bases between. This chain's CDR3 is CASSPRGDTQYF. The CDR3 region has the DNA TGTGCCAGCAGCCCACGGGGGGATACGCAGTATTTT.

The V gene is TRBV3-1 (or the pseudogene TRBV3-2), the J gene TRBJ2-3; 7 bases align to TRBD2. This CDR3 has 16 residues. Trimming removed 3 bases from V and 4 bases from J; junction bases left unmatched: 10. Germline CDR1 LGHDT, CDR2 YNNKEL (reference sequence). CDR3 DNA sequence: TGTGCCAGCAGCCATGGACGGGTGGGGAGGGCAGATACGCAGTATTTT. It translates to CASSHGRVGRADTQYF.

The rearrangement joins TRBV11-2 to TRBJ1-1, with 8 bases aligning to TRBD1. V trimming: 1 base; J trimming: 0 bases; junction bases outside the gene matches: 13. Germline CDR1 reads SGHAT; CDR2 reads FQNNGV. The CDR3 runs to 19 residues. DNA of the CDR3: TGTGCCAGCAGCTTAGTGGGGGCCGGACAGGGTATACTGAACACTGAAGCTTTCTTT. Translation: CASSLVGAGQGILNTEAFF. Looking up the rest from reference TRBV11-2 and TRBJ1-1 gives the full variable domain: EAGVAQSPRYKIIEKRQSVAFWCNPISGHATLYWYQQILGQGPKLLIQFQNNGVVDDSQLPKDRFSAERLKGVDSTLKIQPAKLEDSAVYLCASSLVGAGQGILNTEAFFGQGTRLTVV.

J is TRBJ1-2 and V is TRBV24-1, with a tentative D call TRBD1 (6 bases). The V gene's germline CDR1 is KGHDR and CDR2 SFDVKD. The CDR3 runs to 13 residues. V was trimmed by 4 bases and J by 7 bases, leaving 12 bases between them. The CDR3 loop reads CATSEITGRGYTF. The DNA of the CDR3 is TGTGCCACCAGTGAGATCACAGGGCGTGGCTACACCTTC.

The rearrangement uses TRBV18 and TRBJ2-5; the match to TRBD1 covers 9 bases. The CDR3 is made up of 14 amino acids. The V segment lost 6 bases and the J segment 5 bases; nucleotides outside the gene matches: 7. The germline CDR1 and CDR2 sequences are KGHSH and LQKENI. In DNA, the CDR3 is TGTGCCAGCTCCACACAGGGGGCAGGGGAGACCCAGTACTTC. Translated, it gives CASSTQGAGETQYF.